This T cell receptor beta chain appears in the sequencing data of a study of blood T cell repertoires in COVID-19. This table comes from immunoSEQ multiplex PCR, and its TCRdb copy is limited to in-frame clones, with some not included. The sample shows fewer than 150,000 clones, approximately 89% of them seen only once. After removal of 5 bases from V and 11 bases from J, the junction contained 18 bases not matched to a gene. There are 17 residues in the CDR3. CDR1 MNHEY and CDR2 SMNVEV come from the germline V gene (reference sequence). Sequences were obtained from peripheral blood. The chain is built from TRBV27 and TRBJ1-6; 7 bases fit TRBD1. The sequence derives from a human donor in a cohort sampled during active COVID-19. This chain's CDR3 is CASSPIARGLIGTPLHF. The CDR3 DNA reads TGTGCCAGCAGTCCCATTGCAAGGGGGCTTATTGGGACACCCCTCCACTTT.